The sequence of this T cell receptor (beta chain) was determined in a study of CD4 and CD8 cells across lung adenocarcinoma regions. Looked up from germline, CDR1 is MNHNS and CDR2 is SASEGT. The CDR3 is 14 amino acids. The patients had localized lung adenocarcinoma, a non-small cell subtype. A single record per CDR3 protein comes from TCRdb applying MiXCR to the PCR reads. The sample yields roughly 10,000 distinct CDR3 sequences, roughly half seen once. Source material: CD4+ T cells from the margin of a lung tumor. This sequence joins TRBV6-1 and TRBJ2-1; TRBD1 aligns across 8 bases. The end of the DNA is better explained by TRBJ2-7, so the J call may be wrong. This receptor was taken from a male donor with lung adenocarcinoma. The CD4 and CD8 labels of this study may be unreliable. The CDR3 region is CASRQGANSYEQYF. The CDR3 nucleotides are TGTGCCAGTCGGCAGGGGGCGAACTCCTACGAGCAGTACTTC.